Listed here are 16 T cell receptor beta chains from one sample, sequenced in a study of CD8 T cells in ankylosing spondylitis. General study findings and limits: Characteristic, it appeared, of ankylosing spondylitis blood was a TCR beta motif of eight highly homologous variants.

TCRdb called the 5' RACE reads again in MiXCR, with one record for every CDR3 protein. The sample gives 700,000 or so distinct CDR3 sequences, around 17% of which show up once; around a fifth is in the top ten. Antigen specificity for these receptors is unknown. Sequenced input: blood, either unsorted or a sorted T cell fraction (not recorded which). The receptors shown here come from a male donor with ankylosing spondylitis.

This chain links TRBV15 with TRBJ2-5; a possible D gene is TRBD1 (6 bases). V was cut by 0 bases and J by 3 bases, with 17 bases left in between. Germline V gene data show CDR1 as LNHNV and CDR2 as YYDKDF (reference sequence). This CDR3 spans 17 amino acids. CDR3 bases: TGTGCCACCAGCAGAGATCGTGGGGCAGGGACAAAAGAGACCCAGTACTTC. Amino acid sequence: CATSRDRGAGTKETQYF.

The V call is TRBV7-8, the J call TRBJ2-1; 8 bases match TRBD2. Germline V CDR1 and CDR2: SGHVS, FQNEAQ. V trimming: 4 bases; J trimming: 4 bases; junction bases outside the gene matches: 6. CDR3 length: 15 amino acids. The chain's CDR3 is CASSSRSSGYNEQFF. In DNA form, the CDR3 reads TGTGCCAGCAGCTCCCGGTCTAGCGGGTACAATGAGCAGTTCTTC.

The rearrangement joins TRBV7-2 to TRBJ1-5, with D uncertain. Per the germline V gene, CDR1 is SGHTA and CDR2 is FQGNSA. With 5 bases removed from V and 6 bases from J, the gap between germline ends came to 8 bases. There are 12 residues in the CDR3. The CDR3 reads CASSHRGQPQHF. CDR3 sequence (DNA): TGTGCCAGCAGCCACCGGGGTCAGCCCCAGCATTTT.

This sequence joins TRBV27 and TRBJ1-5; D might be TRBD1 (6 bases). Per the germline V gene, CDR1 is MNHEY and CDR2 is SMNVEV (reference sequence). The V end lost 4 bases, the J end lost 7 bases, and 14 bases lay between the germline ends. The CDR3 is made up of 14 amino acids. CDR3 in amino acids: CASSSTGKKQPQHF. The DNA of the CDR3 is TGTGCCAGCAGTTCCACAGGGAAGAAGCAGCCCCAGCATTTT.

The DNA of the CDR3 is TGTGCCAGCAGCCTAACGAGATTCATGAATGAATGGGGGCAGTTCTTC. Translated, it gives CASSLTRFMNEWGQFF. The V call is TRBV12-3 or TRBV12-4, the J call TRBJ2-1; no clear D. The CDR3 is 16 amino acids. V was clipped by 6 bases and J by 12 bases, with 27 bases between them.

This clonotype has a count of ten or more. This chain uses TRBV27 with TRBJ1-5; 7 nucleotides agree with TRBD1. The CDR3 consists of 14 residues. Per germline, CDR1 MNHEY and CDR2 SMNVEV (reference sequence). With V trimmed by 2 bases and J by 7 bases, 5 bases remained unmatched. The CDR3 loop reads CASSLAGQLQPQHF. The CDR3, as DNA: TGTGCCAGCAGTTTAGCGGGACAGCTACAGCCCCAGCATTTT.

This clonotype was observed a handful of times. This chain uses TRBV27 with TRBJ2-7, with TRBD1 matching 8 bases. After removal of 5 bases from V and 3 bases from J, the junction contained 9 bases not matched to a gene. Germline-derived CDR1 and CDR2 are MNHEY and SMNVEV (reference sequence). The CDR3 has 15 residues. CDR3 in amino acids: CASSITGQGFYEQYF. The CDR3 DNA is TGTGCCAGCAGTATAACCGGACAGGGCTTCTACGAGCAGTACTTC.

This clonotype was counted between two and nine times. The CDR3 DNA follows: TGCGCCAGCAGCCAAGAGGGGGACTCATATGGCTACACCTTC. Encoded protein: CASSQEGDSYGYTF. The chain joins TRBV4-3 to TRBJ1-2; the D gene is possibly TRBD1 (5 bases). The CDR3 is 14 amino acids. The V and J ends lost 0 bases and 5 bases respectively, with 10 bases between them. CDR1 is LGHNA, CDR2 YSLEER, per germline.

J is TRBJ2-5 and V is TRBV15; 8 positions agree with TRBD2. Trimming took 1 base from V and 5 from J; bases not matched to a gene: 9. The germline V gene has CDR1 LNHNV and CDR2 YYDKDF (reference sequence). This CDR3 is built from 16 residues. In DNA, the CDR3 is TGTGCCACCAGCAGAGGCGGGCGGGGGGAAGGGGAGACCCAGTACTTC. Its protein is CATSRGGRGEGETQYF. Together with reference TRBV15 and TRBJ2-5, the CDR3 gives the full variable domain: DAMVIQNPRYQVTQFGKPVTLSCSQTLNHNVMYWYQQKSSQAPKLLFHYYDKDFNNEADTPDNFQSRRPNTSFCFLDIRSPGLGDTAMYLCATSRGGRGEGETQYFGPGTRLLVL.

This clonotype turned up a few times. CDR3 amino acids: CASSLVLQETQYF. The DNA for the CDR3 is TGTGCCAGCAGTTTGGTCTTACAAGAGACCCAGTACTTC. The V call is TRBV12-3 or TRBV12-4, the J call TRBJ2-5; D is unclear. This CDR3 is 13 amino acids long. The V and J ends lost 3 bases and 2 bases respectively, with 7 bases between them.

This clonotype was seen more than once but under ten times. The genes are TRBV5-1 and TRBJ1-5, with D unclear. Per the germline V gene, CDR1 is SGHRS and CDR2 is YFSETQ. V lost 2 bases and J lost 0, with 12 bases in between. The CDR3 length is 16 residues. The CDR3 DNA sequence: TGCGCCAGCAGCTTTTCGGGATCTTATAGCAATCAGCCCCAGCATTTT. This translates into CASSFSGSYSNQPQHF.

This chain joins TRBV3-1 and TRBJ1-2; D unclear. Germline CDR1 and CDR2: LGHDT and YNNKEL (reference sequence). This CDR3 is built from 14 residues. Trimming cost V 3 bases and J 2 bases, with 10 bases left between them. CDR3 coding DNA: TGTGCCAGCAGCCATGACTTAGGAAACTATGGCTACACCTTC. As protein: CASSHDLGNYGYTF. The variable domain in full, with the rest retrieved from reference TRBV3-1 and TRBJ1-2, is DTAVSQTPKYLVTQMGNDKSIKCEQNLGHDTMYWYKQDSKKFLKIMFSYNNKELIINETVPNRFSPKSPDKAHLNLHINSLELGDSAVYFCASSHDLGNYGYTFGSGTRLTVV.

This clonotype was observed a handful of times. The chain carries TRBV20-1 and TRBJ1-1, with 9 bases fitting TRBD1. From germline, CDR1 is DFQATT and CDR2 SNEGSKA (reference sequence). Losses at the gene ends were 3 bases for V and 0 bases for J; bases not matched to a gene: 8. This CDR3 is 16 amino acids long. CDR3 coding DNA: TGCAGTGCTAGGGGCGGGACAGGGAACATGAACACTGAAGCTTTCTTT. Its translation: CSARGGTGNMNTEAFF.

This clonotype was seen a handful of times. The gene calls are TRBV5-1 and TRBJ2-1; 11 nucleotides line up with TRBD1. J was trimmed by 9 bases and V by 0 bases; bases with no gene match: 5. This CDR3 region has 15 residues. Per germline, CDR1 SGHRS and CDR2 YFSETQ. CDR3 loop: CASSLGGQGVIEQFF. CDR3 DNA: TGCGCCAGCAGCTTGGGGGGACAGGGGGTTATTGAGCAGTTCTTC.

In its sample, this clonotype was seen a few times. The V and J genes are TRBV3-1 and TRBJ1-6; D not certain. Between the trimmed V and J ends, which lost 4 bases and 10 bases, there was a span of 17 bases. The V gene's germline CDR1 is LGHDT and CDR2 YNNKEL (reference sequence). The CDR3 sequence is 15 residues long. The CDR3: CASSPPGLNRSPLHF. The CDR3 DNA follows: TGTGCCAGCAGCCCCCCCGGTCTAAATAGGTCACCCCTCCACTTT.

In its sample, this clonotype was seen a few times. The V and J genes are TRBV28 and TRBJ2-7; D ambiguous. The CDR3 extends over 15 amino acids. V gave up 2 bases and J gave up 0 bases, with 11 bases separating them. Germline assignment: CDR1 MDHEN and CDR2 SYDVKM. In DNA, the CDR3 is TGTGCCAGCAGTTTAGGGCCCGCAAACTCCTACGAGCAGTACTTC. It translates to CASSLGPANSYEQYF.